This entry lists 16 T cell receptor beta chains sequenced from one sample in a study of blood T cell repertoires in COVID-19. Assay used: immunoSEQ multiplex PCR; TCRdb lists only in-frame clones, some missing. The sample has some 60,000 clones; more than 75% are singletons. Sequencing input: peripheral blood. These receptors all stem from a human donor with active COVID-19. The donor label of this sample is uncertain.

The J gene is TRBJ2-3, the V gene TRBV19; no clear D gene. The CDR3 sequence is 14 residues long. The germline V gene encodes CDR1 LNHDA and CDR2 SQIVND (reference sequence). V dropped 4 bases and J dropped 4 bases, with 12 bases sitting between them. CDR3 protein: CASSSRFDPDTQYF. The DNA for the CDR3 is TGTGCCAGTAGTAGCAGGTTCGACCCAGATACGCAGTATTTT.

The chain has TRBV9 and TRBJ2-1, with 13 bases fitting TRBD2. J lost 6 bases, V lost 6 bases, and 6 bases had no gene match. The V gene's germline CDR1 is SGDLS and CDR2 YYNGEE. The CDR3 covers 15 residues. The CDR3, as DNA: TGTGCCAGCACCCGACTAGCGGGGGGTACCAATGAGCAGTTCTTC. It translates to CASTRLAGGTNEQFF. Full variable domain (remainder filled in from reference TRBV9 and TRBJ2-1): DSGVTQTPKHLITATGQRVTLRCSPRSGDLSVYWYQQSLDQGLQFLIQYYNGEERAKGNILERFSAQQFPDLHSELNLSSLELGDSALYFCASTRLAGGTNEQFFGPGTRLTVL.

The chain combines TRBV11-2 with TRBJ2-7; 10 nucleotides line up with TRBD2. The CDR3 runs 14 residues. Germline V gene lookup returns CDR1 SGHAT and CDR2 FQNNGV. The trim removed 3 bases at V and 5 bases at J, leaving 4 bases unmatched. The DNA of the CDR3 is TGTGCCAGCAGCTTCAGCGGGAGGGGAAACGAGCAGTACTTC. Amino acids: CASSFSGRGNEQYF.

This chain links TRBV6-5 with TRBJ1-1; TRBD1 is a possible D gene (6 bases). CDR1 and CDR2 from the germline V gene are MNHEY and SVGAGI. This CDR3 contains 15 residues. Trimming cost V 5 bases and J 4 bases, with 17 bases left between them. The CDR3, as DNA: TGTGCCAGCAGTCTCCGAGGGGGAATGGGCACTGAAGCTTTCTTT. Translated: CASSLRGGMGTEAFF.

This chain links TRBV10-3 with TRBJ2-1; TRBD2 agrees at 9 bases. Unmatched junction bases numbered 2, after V lost 6 bases and J lost 5 bases. The CDR3 consists of 13 residues. The germline CDR1 and CDR2 sequences are ENHRY and SYGVKD. CDR3 residues: CAIRGGRDNEQFF. The CDR3 DNA reads TGTGCCATCAGAGGCGGGAGGGACAATGAGCAGTTCTTC.

This clone was recorded a few times. The chain carries TRBV7-8 and TRBJ2-3; D may be TRBD1 (6 bases). Trimming shortened V by 2 bases and J by 2 bases, and 17 bases separated the two germline ends. The CDR3 length is 17 residues. CDR1 and CDR2 from the germline V gene are SGHVS and FQNEAQ. The CDR3, as DNA: TGTGCCAGCAGCTTAAATGAGGACAGACACTCCACAGATACGCAGTATTTT. This encodes CASSLNEDRHSTDTQYF.

The V call is TRBV7-2, the J call TRBJ2-1; D call uncertain. Germline V gives CDR1 SGHTA, CDR2 FQGNSA. V was shortened by 8 bases and J by 11 bases, with 7 bases between the two germline ends. This CDR3 comprises 9 residues. The CDR3 protein is CASSLQQFF. The CDR3 bases are TGTGCCAGCTCGCTACAGCAGTTCTTC.

The chain combines TRBV6-5 with TRBJ1-3; D is ambiguous. The CDR3 sequence is 12 residues long. Trimming cost V 8 bases and J 4 bases, with 9 bases left between them. Germline CDR1 reads MNHEY; CDR2 reads SVGAGI. The DNA for the CDR3 is TGTGCCAGCGCGGCGTGGGGAAACACCATATATTTT. Translating it yields CASAAWGNTIYF.

The rearrangement links TRBV7-3 to TRBJ2-1, with 7 nucleotides matching TRBD1. V trimming: 4 bases; J trimming: 7 bases; junction bases outside the gene matches: 4. CDR1 and CDR2 (germline): SGHTA, FQGTGA. The CDR3 length is 13 residues. CDR3 nucleotides: TGTGCCAGCAGCTGGGGACAGCAAAATGAGCAGTTCTTC. Encoded protein: CASSWGQQNEQFF.

J is TRBJ2-1 and V is TRBV6-6; 7 nucleotides match TRBD1. The V gene's germline CDR1 is MNHNY and CDR2 SVGAGI (reference sequence). With 5 bases clipped from V and 3 bases from J, the junction kept 10 bases outside the gene matches. The CDR3 loop spans 16 amino acids. The CDR3 coding sequence is TGTGCCAGCAGTACAACACAGGGGCAGATCTACAATGAGCAGTTCTTC. It yields the protein CASSTTQGQIYNEQFF.

The chain employs TRBV9 and TRBJ2-1; 8 nucleotides match TRBD2. Losses at the gene ends were 0 bases for V and 10 bases for J; bases not matched to a gene: 9. The CDR3 has 15 amino acids. Germline CDR1 and CDR2: SGDLS and YYNGEE. The DNA for the CDR3 is TGTGCCAGCAGCGTAGTGATCGGGGGGGTCTCGGAGCAGTTCTTC. The encoded protein is CASSVVIGGVSEQFF.

This clone was counted only a few times. This chain uses TRBV5-4 with TRBJ1-6, with D maybe TRBD1 (5 bases). V was shortened by 6 bases and J by 7 bases, with 17 bases between the two germline ends. Germline V gene sequence: CDR1 SGHNT, CDR2 YYREEE (reference sequence). The CDR3 is made up of 15 amino acids. The DNA of the CDR3 is TGTGCCAGCACCTACGATATGGGGGGGAATTCACCCCTCCACTTT. Encoded protein: CASTYDMGGNSPLHF.

The chain carries TRBV5-4 and TRBJ2-5, with D maybe TRBD2 (7 bases). Germline V gene data show CDR1 as SGHNT and CDR2 as YYREEE (reference sequence). The CDR3 contains 17 residues. With 4 bases removed from V and 4 bases from J, the gap between germline ends came to 23 bases. In DNA form, the CDR3 reads TGTGCCAGCAGCCCCGGGGGGAGCGGCAAAGGGGGAGAGACCCAGTACTTC. It yields the protein CASSPGGSGKGGETQYF.

The sample holds one count of this clone. The CDR3 DNA sequence: TGTGCCAGCAGTTTTGACAGGGGATACACTGAAGCTTTCTTT. Encoded protein: CASSFDRGYTEAFF. The chain employs TRBV27 and TRBJ1-1; the match to TRBD1 covers 8 bases. This CDR3 is 14 amino acids long. The trim removed 3 bases at V and 3 bases at J, leaving 3 bases unmatched. CDR1 MNHEY and CDR2 SMNVEV come from the germline V gene (reference sequence).

CDR3 nucleotide sequence: TGTGCCAGCAGTGAAGGGAAAGGGAGGAGTGCTGAAGCTTTCTTT. It encodes CASSEGKGRSAEAFF. This chain uses TRBV6-1 with TRBJ1-1, with unresolved D. From germline, CDR1 is MNHNS and CDR2 SASEGT. V shed 1 base and J shed 6 bases, with 15 bases lying between them. The CDR3 runs to 15 residues.

The chain recombines TRBV4-3 with TRBJ2-7, with D possibly matching TRBD1 (6 bases). V dropped 0 bases and J dropped 8 bases, with 14 bases sitting between them. Germline CDR1 LGHNA, CDR2 YSLEER. The CDR3 extends over 14 amino acids. The DNA of the CDR3 is TGCGCCAGCAGCCAAGAGGACGGCAGGGGCAAGCAGTACTTC. It codes for CASSQEDGRGKQYF.